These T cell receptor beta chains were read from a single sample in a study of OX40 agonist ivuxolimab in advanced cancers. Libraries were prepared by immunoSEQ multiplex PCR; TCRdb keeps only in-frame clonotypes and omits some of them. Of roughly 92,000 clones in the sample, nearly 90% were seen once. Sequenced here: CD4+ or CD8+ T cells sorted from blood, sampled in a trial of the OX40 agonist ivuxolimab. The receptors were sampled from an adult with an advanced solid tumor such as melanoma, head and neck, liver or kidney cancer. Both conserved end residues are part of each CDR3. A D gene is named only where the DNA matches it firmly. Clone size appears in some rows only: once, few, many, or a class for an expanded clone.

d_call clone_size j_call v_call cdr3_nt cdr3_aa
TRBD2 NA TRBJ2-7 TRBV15 TGTGCCACCAGCAGGGGCGGACTAGCGGGAACCTACGAGCAGTACTTC CATSRGGLAGTYEQYF
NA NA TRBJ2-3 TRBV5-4 TGTGCCAGCAGCGTCCCCGGACAGCTAAGGGCAGGTACGCAGTATTTT CASSVPGQLRAGTQYF
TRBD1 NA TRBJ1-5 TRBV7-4 TGTGCCAGCAGCTTAGCCCCAAGACAGGGGGTCAGTCAGCCCCAGCATTTT CASSLAPRQGVSQPQHF
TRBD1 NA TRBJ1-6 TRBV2 TGTGCCAGCAGCGAACAGGGGGAAAATTCACCCCTCCACTTT CASSEQGENSPLHF
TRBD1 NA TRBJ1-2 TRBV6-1 TGTGCCAGCAGACCACAGGGGGCTAGAGGCTACACCTTC CASRPQGARGYTF
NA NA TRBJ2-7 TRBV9 TGTGCCAGCAGCGTAGAGGGGGTACCCTACGAGCAGTACTTC CASSVEGVPYEQYF
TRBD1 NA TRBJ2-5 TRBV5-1 TGCGCCAGCAGCTTTGGGACAGGCGAGACCCAGTACTTC CASSFGTGETQYF
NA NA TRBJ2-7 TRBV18 TGTGCCAGCTCACCCGACTTCGAGCAGTACTTC CASSPDFEQYF
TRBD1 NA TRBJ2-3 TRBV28 TGTGCCAGTGCCCGGGGACAGTCCAGCACAGATACGCAGTATTTT CASARGQSSTDTQYF
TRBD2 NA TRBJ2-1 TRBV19 TGTGCCAGTAGTATGATCCCTAGCGGGATAAACAATGAGCAGTTCTTC CASSMIPSGINNEQFF
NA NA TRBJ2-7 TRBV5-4 TGTGCCAGCAGCCAGGGTAAAACCTACGAGCAGTACTTC CASSQGKTYEQYF
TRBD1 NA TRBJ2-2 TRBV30 TGTGCCTGGGAACAGGGGGCGCGGACCGGGGAGCTGTTTTTT CAWEQGARTGELFF
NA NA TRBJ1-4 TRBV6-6 TGTGCCAGCAGTTATGATGAGAAACTGTTTTTT CASSYDEKLFF
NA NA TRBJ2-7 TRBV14 TGTGCCAGCAGCCAAACAGGGCGGTCCCCCTACGAGCAGTACTTC CASSQTGRSPYEQYF
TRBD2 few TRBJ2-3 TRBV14 TGTGCCAGCAGCCAGGGACTAGCGGGAGGCACAGATACGCAGTATTTT CASSQGLAGGTDTQYF
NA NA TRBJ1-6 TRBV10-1 TGCGCCACAGGGAGGAATAATTCACCCCTCCACTTT CATGRNNSPLHF
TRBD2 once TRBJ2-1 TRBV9 TGTGCCAGCAGCCCCTCGACTAGCGGGGCTGAGCAGTTCTTC CASSPSTSGAEQFF